The clone carrying this T cell receptor beta chain was observed a few times. The antigen remains undetermined. All of the isolated RNA was reverse transcribed, so expressed TCRB transcripts were sequenced. Clones were read by immunoSEQ multiplex PCR, and TCRdb kept only the in-frame ones, dropping some. The repertoire consists of hundreds of thousands of clones, with roughly a sixth occurring once and the leading ten covering 0.07% to 0.095%. This sample was included in a study of beta chain features in type 1 diabetes. The overall study: Healthy donors and patients showed comparable age, gender and cell yields. The study, taken as a whole, reports: The naive, central memory and Treg TCRB repertoires of patients appeared to be more similar to one another than those of healthy donors.

V lost 1 base to trimming and J lost 7 bases, with 8 bases between them. The CDR3 runs 13 residues. The germline V gene has CDR1 MDHEN and CDR2 SYDVKM. Heparinised blood was drawn once per donor, averaging about 116 mL. Naive, central memory, regulatory and stem cell-like memory cells within the CD4+ compartment were sorted using CD45RO/CCR7/CD25/CD127/CD95/CD27. This chain connects TRBV28 to TRBJ2-1; tentatively, D is TRBD2 (5 bases). This sequence originates from a man between 18 and 29 years old in good health. Sequenced sample: naive CD4+ T cells from blood. The CDR3 coding sequence is TGTGCCAGCAGTTTATTTGAGGGAAATGAGCAGTTCTTC. Translating gives CASSLFEGNEQFF.